This TCR beta chain was recovered during a study of CD8 T cells in Susac syndrome. The CDR3 length is 14 residues. Trimming cost V 2 bases and J 9 bases; bases outside gene matches: 7. An amount of RNA that ranged from about 0.45 to 1 ug was reverse transcribed with random hexamers. TCRdb independently ran MiXCR on the immunoSEQ multiplex PCR reads; one entry per CDR3 protein. The repertoire consists of approximately 150,000 distinct CDR3 sequences, with 93% occurring once and the leading ten covering 0.13%. The chain recombines TRBV12-3 or TRBV12-4 with TRBJ2-1; 7 bases are a match to TRBD2. The sequenced sample was CD4+ T cells from PBMCs. The source of this sequence is a human donor in good health. DNA for the CDR3: TGTGCCAGCAGTTTAAACCATGGGGAGGGTGAGCAGTTCTTC. It translates to CASSLNHGEGEQFF.